The 28 T cell receptor beta chains presented below share a single source sample, sequenced in a study of T cells in Graves' hyperthyroidism and ophthalmopathy. Researchers amplified the TCR beta CDR3 regions from RNA transcripts. HTBI primers were employed in a first-round RT-PCR of the TCR CDR3. TCRdb re-called the multiplex PCR reads with MiXCR, one entry per CDR3 protein. This sample has nearly 600,000 distinct CDR3 sequences, with approximately 15% found just once. The specimen was blood. The receptors derive from a woman between 18 and 30 years old with Graves' ophthalmopathy.

This clonotype was detected a few times. The chain joins TRBV12-3 or TRBV12-4 to TRBJ2-5; 12 bases are a match to TRBD2. The J segment lost 3 bases and the V segment lost 3 bases, leaving 5 bases of the junction unmatched. This CDR3 spans 16 amino acids. CDR3 nucleotide sequence: TGTGCCAGCAGTTTGAGACTAGCGGGAGAGGAAGAGACCCAGTACTTC. Amino acids: CASSLRLAGEEETQYF.

The chain uses TRBV4-1 and TRBJ2-7, with a weak D call TRBD2 (5 bases). Germline assignment: CDR1 MGHRA and CDR2 YSYEKL. Between the trimmed V and J ends, which lost 3 bases and 4 bases, there was a span of 13 bases. The CDR3 has 14 amino acids. The CDR3 region is CASSQRELEYEQYF. The CDR3 nucleotides are TGCGCCAGCAGCCAGAGGGAATTAGAGTACGAGCAGTACTTC.

V gene TRBV9 combines with J gene TRBJ2-3, with D uncertain. This CDR3 is 14 amino acids long. Between the trimmed V and J ends, which lost 3 bases and 1 base, there was a span of 9 bases. From germline, CDR1 is SGDLS and CDR2 YYNGEE. This CDR3 reads CASSEGSRTDTQYF. For the CDR3, the DNA is TGTGCCAGCAGCGAAGGAAGCCGCACAGATACGCAGTATTTT.

This clonotype was detected many times. This sequence joins TRBV11-3 and TRBJ2-5, with 16 bases fitting TRBD2. Germline CDR1 and CDR2: SGHNT and YENEEA. This CDR3 spans 16 amino acids. V was clipped by 6 bases and J by 2 bases; unmatched bases: 3. CDR3 protein: CASRTGLAGGQETQYF. In nucleotides, the CDR3 is TGTGCCAGCAGGACGGGACTAGCGGGAGGGCAAGAGACCCAGTACTTC.

This clonotype was recorded a few times. V is TRBV19 and J is TRBJ1-4; D may be TRBD1 (6 bases). V was pared by 3 bases and J by 1 base, with 15 bases between. The CDR3 is 17 residues long. From germline, CDR1 is LNHDA and CDR2 SQIVND (reference sequence). CDR3 coding DNA: TGTGCCAGTAGTATCTCGGTGTGGGGGCGAACTAATGAAAAACTGTTTTTT. It is translated as CASSISVWGRTNEKLFF.

This clonotype was detected many times. This chain links TRBV18 with TRBJ1-1; unclear D gene. Trimming took 3 bases from V and 0 from J, leaving 8 bases between them. The CDR3 loop spans 14 amino acids. Germline V gene lookup returns CDR1 KGHSH and CDR2 LQKENI. The CDR3 sequence is CASSPQRMNTEAFF. The CDR3 DNA is TGTGCCAGCTCACCCCAGAGAATGAACACTGAAGCTTTCTTT. The full variable domain, its missing parts supplied by reference TRBV18 and TRBJ1-1, is NAGVMQNPRHLVRRRGQEARLRCSPMKGHSHVYWYRQLPEEGLKFMVYLQKENIIDESGMPKERFSAEFPKEGPSILRIQQVVRGDSAAYFCASSPQRMNTEAFFGQGTRLTVV.

In this sample, this clonotype turned up many times. This chain joins TRBV7-8 and TRBJ2-1; the D is unclear. Germline assignment: CDR1 SGHVS and CDR2 FQNEAQ. V lost 0 bases to trimming and J lost 3 bases, with 9 bases between them. The length of the CDR3 is 15 residues. The CDR3 sequence: CASSLAGQNYNEQFF. CDR3 coding DNA: TGTGCCAGCAGCTTAGCGGGTCAAAACTACAATGAGCAGTTCTTC.

Ten or more counts support this clonotype. This sequence joins TRBV7-3 and TRBJ2-7; D is unresolved. The CDR3 length is 15 residues. Trimming took off 2 bases at V and 2 bases at J, with 13 bases between the two ends. The germline V gene encodes CDR1 SGHTA and CDR2 FQGTGA. The CDR3 spells CASSLHPGGTYEQYF. In DNA, the CDR3 is TGTGCCAGCAGCTTACATCCGGGCGGAACCTACGAGCAGTACTTC.

The chain combines TRBV12-3 or TRBV12-4 with TRBJ1-1; 11 bases line up with TRBD1. CDR3 length: 16 amino acids. V trimming: 0 bases; J trimming: 6 bases; junction bases outside the gene matches: 6. CDR3 in amino acids: CASSLAPGQGVAEAFF. Here the CDR3 DNA reads TGTGCCAGCAGTTTAGCACCGGGACAGGGGGTGGCTGAAGCTTTCTTT.

This clonotype came up many times. V usage is TRBV11-3 and J usage is TRBJ2-5; 7 bases line up with TRBD2. This CDR3 is built from 15 residues. The junction had 11 bases not matched to a gene; V was cut back by 5 bases and J by 5 bases. Germline V CDR1 and CDR2: SGHNT, YENEEA. The DNA of the CDR3 is TGTGCCAGCAGCGACGAGGGCGGGAGTGATGAGACCCAGTACTTC. Protein sequence: CASSDEGGSDETQYF.

This chain links TRBV25-1 with TRBJ2-6; D not certain. Trimming stripped 5 bases from V and 1 base from J, with 12 bases between. Germline CDR1 reads MGHDK; CDR2 reads SYGVNS. This CDR3 comprises 16 residues. CDR3 amino acids: CASSPPVESGANVLTF. The CDR3 coding sequence is TGTGCCAGCAGTCCTCCCGTAGAATCTGGGGCCAACGTCCTGACTTTC.

This clonotype was seen many times. Given a much more abundant clone one base away, this may be a read error. The CDR3 ends on some other residue instead of the conserved phenylalanine or tryptophan, so this is likely a read error. The rearrangement uses TRBV6-1 and TRBJ1-1; D is unclear. With 3 bases removed from V and 0 bases from J, the gap between germline ends came to 5 bases. Germline V gene lookup returns CDR1 MNHNS and CDR2 SASEGT. The length of the CDR3 is 13 residues. CDR3 in DNA: TGTGCCAGCAGTGAGACACTGAACACTGAAGCTTTCCTT. This codes for CASSETLNTEAFL.

There are a few counts of this clonotype. The V and J genes are TRBV6-1 and TRBJ1-1; D not resolved. With 4 bases removed from V and 5 bases from J, the gap between germline ends came to 17 bases. The CDR3 contains 15 residues. Germline CDR1 reads MNHNS; CDR2 reads SASEGT. In nucleotides, the CDR3 is TGTGCCAGCAGTGGGCGGGGAGGGTTAAGGACTGAAGCTTTCTTT. It yields the protein CASSGRGGLRTEAFF.

This chain links TRBV24-1 with TRBJ2-3, with 11 positions matching TRBD2. This CDR3 is built from 16 residues. Germline trimming cut 4 bases from V and 1 base from J; bases unmatched to any gene: 3. Per the germline V gene, CDR1 is KGHDR and CDR2 is SFDVKD. This CDR3 reads CATSDWTSGRTDTQYF. The CDR3 nucleotides read TGTGCCACCAGTGACTGGACTAGCGGGCGCACAGATACGCAGTATTTT.

This clonotype was observed at least ten times. The gene calls are TRBV7-3 and TRBJ2-7, with TRBD2 matching over 8 bases. Germline V gene lookup returns CDR1 SGHTA and CDR2 FQGTGA. This CDR3 is 15 amino acids long. Losses at the gene ends were 4 bases for V and 5 bases for J; bases not matched to a gene: 10. The CDR3 region is CASSSGLASLNEQYF. The CDR3 nucleotides read TGTGCCAGCAGCTCAGGACTAGCCTCCCTGAACGAGCAGTACTTC. Combining the CDR3 with reference TRBV7-3 and TRBJ2-7 gives the whole variable domain GAGVSQTPSNKVTEKGKYVELRCDPISGHTALYWYRQSLGQGPEFLIYFQGTGAADDSGLPNDRFFAVRPEGSVSTLKIQRTERGDSAVYLCASSSGLASLNEQYFGPGTRLTVT.

This clonotype showed up many times. The rearrangement joins TRBV30 to TRBJ1-1; no clear D gene. The CDR3 length is 14 residues. V lost 1 base, J lost 3 bases, and 12 bases lay in between. Per germline, CDR1 GTSNPN and CDR2 SVGIG (reference sequence). CDR3 nucleotide sequence: TGTGCCTGGAGTGATTGGGGAGGCGACACTGAAGCTTTCTTT. Translated: CAWSDWGGDTEAFF.

The chain has TRBV30 and TRBJ2-7, with D maybe TRBD1 (5 bases). The CDR3 extends over 14 amino acids. Germline CDR1 is GTSNPN and CDR2 is SVGIG (reference sequence). Trimming took off 1 base at V and 2 bases at J, with 12 bases between the two ends. The CDR3 loop is CAWSGGRTAYEQYF. CDR3 coding DNA: TGTGCCTGGAGTGGGGGCCGAACGGCCTACGAGCAGTACTTC.

This clonotype was observed a few times. The chain links TRBV7-9 to TRBJ2-3; 12 bases align to TRBD2. J was trimmed by 2 bases and V by 5 bases; bases with no gene match: 8. CDR1 is SEHNR, CDR2 FQNEAQ, per germline (reference sequence). The CDR3 consists of 17 residues. The CDR3: CASSTKRTSGTTDTQYF. CDR3 nucleotide sequence: TGTGCCAGCAGCACCAAACGGACTAGCGGGACCACAGATACGCAGTATTTT.

In this sample, this clonotype turned up a few times. The CDR3 DNA is TGTGCCAGCAGCTTGGATGAGGGGAACTATGGCTACACCTTC. As protein: CASSLDEGNYGYTF. V is TRBV5-6 and J is TRBJ1-2; weak D call: TRBD1 (5 bases). Trimming pared 0 bases from V and 2 bases from J, leaving 8 bases between. CDR3 length: 14 residues. CDR1 is SGHDT and CDR2 is YYEEEE in the germline V gene.

This clonotype occurred a few times. The gene calls are TRBV20-1 and TRBJ2-1; D remains unclear. CDR3 length: 14 amino acids. The germline V gene has CDR1 DFQATT and CDR2 SNEGSKA (reference sequence). The V end lost 2 bases, the J end lost 0 bases, and 8 bases lay between the germline ends. The CDR3 loop reads CSARWQFSYNEQFF. The CDR3 bases are TGCAGTGCTAGATGGCAGTTCTCCTACAATGAGCAGTTCTTC.

The chain employs TRBV28 and TRBJ1-5; D is perhaps TRBD1 (5 bases). The CDR3 consists of 16 residues. V dropped 7 bases and J dropped 2 bases, with 18 bases sitting between them. Looked up from germline, CDR1 is MDHEN and CDR2 is SYDVKM. The CDR3 sequence: CASKRARAGGNQPQHF. CDR3 sequence (DNA): TGTGCCAGCAAGAGGGCCAGGGCGGGCGGCAATCAGCCCCAGCATTTT.

The CDR3 here is CASSLDDQGGSGNTIYF. CDR3 DNA: TGCGCCAGCAGCTTGGACGACCAAGGGGGTTCTGGAAACACCATATATTTT. The chain carries TRBV5-1 and TRBJ1-3; perhaps TRBD1 as D (6 bases). The germline CDR1 and CDR2 sequences are SGHRS and YFSETQ. The CDR3 extends over 17 amino acids. Trimming shortened V by 0 bases and J by 1 base, and 14 bases separated the two germline ends.

In this sample, this clonotype turned up many times. The chain employs TRBV27 and TRBJ1-1; perhaps TRBD1 as D (5 bases). V lost 6 bases and J 4 bases, leaving 9 bases between the germline ends. There are 12 residues in the CDR3. In germline, CDR1 is MNHEY, CDR2 SMNVEV (reference sequence). DNA for the CDR3: TGTGCCAGCAGGGGGGGGGGCACTGAAGCTTTCTTT. Translated: CASRGGGTEAFF.

At least ten counts were recorded for this clonotype. J is TRBJ2-5 and V is TRBV19; 7 nucleotides line up with TRBD1. V dropped 5 bases and J dropped 2; count of bases not matched to a gene: 5. The V gene's germline CDR1 is LNHDA and CDR2 SQIVND (reference sequence). The CDR3 covers 14 residues. The CDR3 sequence: CASSLTTGQETQYF. CDR3 coding DNA: TGTGCCAGTAGTCTCACGACAGGGCAAGAGACCCAGTACTTC.

About this clonotype itself: At one end, the junction sequence differs from germline, possibly due to a read error. V and J are TRBV7-8 and TRBJ2-7, with 8 bases identical to TRBD2. The CDR3 has 16 amino acids. CDR1 is SGHVS and CDR2 is FQNEAQ in the germline V gene. The CDR3 nucleotides are TGCGCCAGCAGCCAAACCCAGCGGGAGTCGGTCGGCGAGCAGTACTTC. It yields the protein CASSQTQRESVGEQYF.

This clonotype was picked up many times. The chain uses TRBV6-5 and TRBJ2-3; maybe TRBD1 (5 bases). The germline V gene has CDR1 MNHEY and CDR2 SVGAGI. V lost 2 bases, J lost 5 bases, and 8 bases lay in between. The CDR3 extends over 13 amino acids. CDR3 nucleotides: TGTGCCAGCAGTTACAGGCAGGGAGATACGCAGTATTTT. Protein sequence: CASSYRQGDTQYF.

This clonotype occurred many times. This chain uses TRBV7-8 with TRBJ1-1; 8 bases line up with TRBD1. V gave up 3 bases and J gave up 1 base; unmatched junction bases: 10. The germline V gene encodes CDR1 SGHVS and CDR2 FQNEAQ. The CDR3 extends over 17 amino acids. The CDR3 spells CASSLTRTGQRNTEAFF. In DNA, the CDR3 is TGTGCCAGCAGCTTGACACGGACAGGGCAGAGGAACACTGAAGCTTTCTTT.

This clonotype was detected many times. The V and J genes are TRBV11-2 and TRBJ2-3; TRBD2 matches 9 bases. The germline V gene has CDR1 SGHAT and CDR2 FQNNGV. The ends lost 5 bases at V and 5 bases at J; junction bases unmatched: 8. The CDR3 runs to 15 residues. CDR3 region: CASSRFLAGLDTQYF. The CDR3 DNA follows: TGTGCCAGCAGCCGGTTTCTAGCGGGGCTAGATACGCAGTATTTT.